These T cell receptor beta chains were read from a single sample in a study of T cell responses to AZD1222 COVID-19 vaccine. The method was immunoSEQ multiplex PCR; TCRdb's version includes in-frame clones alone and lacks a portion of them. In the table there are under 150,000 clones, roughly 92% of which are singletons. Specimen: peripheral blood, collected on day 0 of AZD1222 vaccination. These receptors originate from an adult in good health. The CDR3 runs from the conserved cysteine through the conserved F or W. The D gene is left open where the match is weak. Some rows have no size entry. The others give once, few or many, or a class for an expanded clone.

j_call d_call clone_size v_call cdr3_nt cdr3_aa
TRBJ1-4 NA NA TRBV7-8 TGTGCCAGCAGCGCCAAGGGGGGGGCTCTATGGACTAATGAAAAACTGTTTTTT CASSAKGGALWTNEKLFF
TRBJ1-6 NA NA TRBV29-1 TGCAGCGTTGACTTAGGGGATAATTCACCCCTCCACTTT CSVDLGDNSPLHF
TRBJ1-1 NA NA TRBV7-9 TGTGCCAGCACCCTCGGGGGGGGAGGGAACACTGAAGCTTTCTTT CASTLGGGGNTEAFF
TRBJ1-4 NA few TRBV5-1 TGCGCCAGCAGCTCCGGACAGCCTAATGAAAAACTGTTTTTT CASSSGQPNEKLFF
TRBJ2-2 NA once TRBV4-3 TGCGCCAGCAGCGCGGGGTATTACACCGGGGAGCTGTTTTTT CASSAGYYTGELFF
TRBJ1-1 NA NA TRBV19 TGTGCCAGTAGTATAGCCCGGACAGATGAAGCTTTCTTT CASSIARTDEAFF
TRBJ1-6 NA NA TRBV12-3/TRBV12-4 TGTGCCAGCAGTTTAATTACAGGGTCACCCCTCCACTTT CASSLITGSPLHF
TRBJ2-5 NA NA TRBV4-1 TGCGCCAGCAGTCAGGACAGAACTACACAAGAGACCCAGTACTTC CASSQDRTTQETQYF
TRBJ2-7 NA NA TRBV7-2 TGTGCCAGCAGCTTAGATCGGGTCACCGAGCAGTACTTC CASSLDRVTEQYF
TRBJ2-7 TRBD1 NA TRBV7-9 TGTGCCAGCAGCTTAGGGACAGGGGTCCGGGAGCAGTACTTC CASSLGTGVREQYF
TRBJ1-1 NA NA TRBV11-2 TGTGCCAGCACCCTCCAAACCGAAGCTTTCTTT CASTLQTEAFF
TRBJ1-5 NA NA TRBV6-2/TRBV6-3 TGTGCCAGCAGTTACACCCGACGCAATCAGCCCCAGCATTTT CASSYTRRNQPQHF
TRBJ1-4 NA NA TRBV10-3 TGTGCCATCAGTGACCCGGGGGGAGGCCGGGAAAAACTGTTTTTT CAISDPGGGREKLFF
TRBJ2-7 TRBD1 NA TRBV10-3 TGTGCCATCAGTGGTCCGGACAGGGCGGACGAGCAGTACTTC CAISGPDRADEQYF
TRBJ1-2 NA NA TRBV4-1 TGCGCCAGCAGCCAAGATAACAGGGTAAAGGATGGCTACACCTTC CASSQDNRVKDGYTF
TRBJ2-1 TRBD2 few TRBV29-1 TGCAGCGTCGTTAAACTAGCTTCTAGCGGCCCCTCCTACAATGAGCAGTTCTTC CSVVKLASSGPSYNEQFF
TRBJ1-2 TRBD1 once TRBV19 TGTGCCAGTAGTACACGGGACAGGGGAATCTCTGGCTACACCTTC CASSTRDRGISGYTF
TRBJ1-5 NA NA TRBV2 TGTGCCAGCAGTGAGGGCGGCAATAGCAATCAGCCCCAGCATTTT CASSEGGNSNQPQHF
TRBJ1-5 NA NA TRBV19 TGTGCCAGTAGCCCCGGGGTCTTTGGGGACGGTCAGCCCCAGCATTTT CASSPGVFGDGQPQHF
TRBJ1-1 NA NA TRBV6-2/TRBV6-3 TGTGCCAGCAGCCATACCCTGGGGGGGTCTGAAGCTTTCTTT CASSHTLGGSEAFF
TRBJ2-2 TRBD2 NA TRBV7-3 TGTGCCAGCAGCTTGACACGGGAGGGCCCGAACGGGGAGCTGTTTTTT CASSLTREGPNGELFF
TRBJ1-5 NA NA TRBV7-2 TGTGCCAGCAGCTTATCGCCGGGACAGCCCCAGCATTTT CASSLSPGQPQHF
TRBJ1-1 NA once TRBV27 TGTGCCAGCAGTCCTAAAGGGGCAGATTACACTGAAGCTTTCTTT CASSPKGADYTEAFF
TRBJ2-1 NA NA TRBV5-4 TGTGCCAGCAGCTTGGGCGCCTACAATGAGCAGTTCTTC CASSLGAYNEQFF
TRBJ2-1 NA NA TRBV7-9 TGTGCCAGCAGCTTAAGAGGCAATGAGCAGTTCTTC CASSLRGNEQFF
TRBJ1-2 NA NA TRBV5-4 TGTGCCAGCAGCTTGGCCCTCAGGGGCGGAGGCGGCTACACCTTC CASSLALRGGGGYTF
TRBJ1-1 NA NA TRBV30 TGTGCCTGGAGTCCCAACCCCAGACAGTTTGAAGCTTTCTTT CAWSPNPRQFEAFF
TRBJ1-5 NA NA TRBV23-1 TGCGCCAGCGGGCCGAATAATTATAGCAATCAGCCCCAGCATTTT CASGPNNYSNQPQHF
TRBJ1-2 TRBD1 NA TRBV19 TGTGCCAGTAGTACGACCGGGACAGGGAGTTATCGTGGCTACACCTTC CASSTTGTGSYRGYTF
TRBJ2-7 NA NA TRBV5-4 TGTGCCAGCAGCTCCCCAACTTCCTACGAGCAGTACTTC CASSSPTSYEQYF
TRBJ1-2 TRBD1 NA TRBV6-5 TGTGCCAGCACCCAGGGGGTAGGCTATGGCTACACCTTC CASTQGVGYGYTF
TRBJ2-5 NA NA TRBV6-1 TGTGCCAGCAGTGAGGGGAGCGAACAAGAGACCCAGTACTTC CASSEGSEQETQYF
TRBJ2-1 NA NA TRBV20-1 TGCAGTGCTAGTCAAGCCCTCAATGAGCAGTTCTTC CSASQALNEQFF
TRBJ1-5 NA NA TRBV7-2 TGTGCCAGCAGCTTAGTTGCGGAGCAGCCCCAGCATTTT CASSLVAEQPQHF
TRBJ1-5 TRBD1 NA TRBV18 TGTGCCAGCTCGCGACAGGGAGACGTCGGCAATCAGCCCCAGCATTTT CASSRQGDVGNQPQHF
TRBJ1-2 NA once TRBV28 TGTGCCAGCAGTCTCCGACCCGGGGGCCTATATGGCTACACCTTC CASSLRPGGLYGYTF
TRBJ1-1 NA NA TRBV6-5 TGTGCCAGCAGGAACACTGAAGCTTTCTTT CASRNTEAFF
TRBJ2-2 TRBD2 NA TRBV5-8 TGTGCCAGCAGCCCGCTAGCGGGAGGTACCGGGGAGCTGTTTTTT CASSPLAGGTGELFF
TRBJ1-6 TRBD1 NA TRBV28 TGTGCCAGCAGTTCCGGACAGGGAACGGGATCACCCCTCCACTTT CASSSGQGTGSPLHF
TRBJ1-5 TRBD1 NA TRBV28 TGTGCCAGCAGTTTATATTTCCCCACGACAGGGTCTAGCAATCAGCCCCAGCATTTT CASSLYFPTTGSSNQPQHF